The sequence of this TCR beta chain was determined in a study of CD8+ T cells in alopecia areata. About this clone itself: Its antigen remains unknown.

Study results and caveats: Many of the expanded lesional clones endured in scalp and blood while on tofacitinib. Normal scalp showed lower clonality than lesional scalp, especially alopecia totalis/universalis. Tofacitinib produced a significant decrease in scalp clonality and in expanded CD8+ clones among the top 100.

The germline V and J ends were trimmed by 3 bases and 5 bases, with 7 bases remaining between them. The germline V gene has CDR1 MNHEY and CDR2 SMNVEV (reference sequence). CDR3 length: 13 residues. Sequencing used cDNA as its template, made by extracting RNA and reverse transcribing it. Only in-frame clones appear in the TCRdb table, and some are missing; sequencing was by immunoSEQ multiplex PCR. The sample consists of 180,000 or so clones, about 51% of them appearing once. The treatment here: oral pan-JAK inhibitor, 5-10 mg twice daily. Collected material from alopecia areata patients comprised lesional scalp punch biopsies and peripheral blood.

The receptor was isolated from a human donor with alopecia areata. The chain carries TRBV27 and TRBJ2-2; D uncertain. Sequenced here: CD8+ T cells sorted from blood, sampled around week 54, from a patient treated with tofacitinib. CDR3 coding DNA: TGTGCCAGCAGTTTTGGCCGGACCGGGGAGCTGTTTTTT. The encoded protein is CASSFGRTGELFF.